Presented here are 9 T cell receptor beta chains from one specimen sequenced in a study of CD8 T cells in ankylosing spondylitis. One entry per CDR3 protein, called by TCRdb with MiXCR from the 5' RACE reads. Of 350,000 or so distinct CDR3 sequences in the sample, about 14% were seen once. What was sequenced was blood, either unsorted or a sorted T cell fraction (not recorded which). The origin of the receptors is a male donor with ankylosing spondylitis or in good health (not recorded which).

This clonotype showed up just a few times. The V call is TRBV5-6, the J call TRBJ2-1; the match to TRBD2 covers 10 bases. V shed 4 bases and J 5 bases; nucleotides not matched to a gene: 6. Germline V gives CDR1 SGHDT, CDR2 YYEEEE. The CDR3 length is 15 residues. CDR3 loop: CASSQSGGAHNEQFF. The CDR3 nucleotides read TGTGCCAGCAGCCAAAGCGGGGGGGCCCACAATGAGCAGTTCTTC.

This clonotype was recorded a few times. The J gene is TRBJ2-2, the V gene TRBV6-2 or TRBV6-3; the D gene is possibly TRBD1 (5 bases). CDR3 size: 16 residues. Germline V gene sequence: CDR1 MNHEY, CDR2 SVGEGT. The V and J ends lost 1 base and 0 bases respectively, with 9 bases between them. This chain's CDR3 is CASSYYRPSNTGELFF. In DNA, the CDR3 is TGTGCCAGCAGTTACTACAGGCCCTCGAACACCGGGGAGCTGTTTTTT.

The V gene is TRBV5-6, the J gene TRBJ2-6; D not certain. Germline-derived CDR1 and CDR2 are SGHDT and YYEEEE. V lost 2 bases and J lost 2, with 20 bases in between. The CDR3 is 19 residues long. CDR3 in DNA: TGTGCCAGCAGCTTTTTAAACCCGGTTCAATTTCCTGGGGCCAACGTCCTGACTTTC. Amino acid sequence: CASSFLNPVQFPGANVLTF.

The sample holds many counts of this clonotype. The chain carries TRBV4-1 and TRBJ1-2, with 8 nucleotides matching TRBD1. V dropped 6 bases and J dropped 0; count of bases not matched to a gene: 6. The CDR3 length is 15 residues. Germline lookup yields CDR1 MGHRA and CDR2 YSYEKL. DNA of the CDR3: TGCGCCAGCAGTTCGGGACAGGCAACTAACTATGGCTACACCTTC. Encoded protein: CASSSGQATNYGYTF.

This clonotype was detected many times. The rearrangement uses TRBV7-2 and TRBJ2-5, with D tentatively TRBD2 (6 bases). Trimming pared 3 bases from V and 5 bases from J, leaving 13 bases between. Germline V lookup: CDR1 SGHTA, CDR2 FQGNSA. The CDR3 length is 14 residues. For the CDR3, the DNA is TGTGCCAGCAGCTTGAACGGGAGAGGGGAGACCCAGTACTTC. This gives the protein CASSLNGRGETQYF.

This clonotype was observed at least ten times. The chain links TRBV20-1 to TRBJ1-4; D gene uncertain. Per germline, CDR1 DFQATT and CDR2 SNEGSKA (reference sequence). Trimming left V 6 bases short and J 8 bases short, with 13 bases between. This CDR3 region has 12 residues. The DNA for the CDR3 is TGCAGTGCCAGTAGGTGGGGAGAAAAACTGTTTTTT. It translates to CSASRWGEKLFF.

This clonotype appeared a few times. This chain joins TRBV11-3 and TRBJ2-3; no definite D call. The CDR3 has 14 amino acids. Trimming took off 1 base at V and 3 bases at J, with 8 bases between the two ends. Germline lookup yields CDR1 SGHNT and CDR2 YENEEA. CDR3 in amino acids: CASSLGQETDTQYF. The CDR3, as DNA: TGTGCCAGCAGCTTAGGGCAGGAGACAGATACGCAGTATTTT.

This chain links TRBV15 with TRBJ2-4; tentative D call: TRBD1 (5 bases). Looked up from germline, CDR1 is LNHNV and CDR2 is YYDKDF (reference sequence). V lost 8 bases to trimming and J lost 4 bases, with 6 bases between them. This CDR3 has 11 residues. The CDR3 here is CATAGKNIQYF. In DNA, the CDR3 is TGTGCCACCGCAGGGAAAAACATTCAGTACTTC.

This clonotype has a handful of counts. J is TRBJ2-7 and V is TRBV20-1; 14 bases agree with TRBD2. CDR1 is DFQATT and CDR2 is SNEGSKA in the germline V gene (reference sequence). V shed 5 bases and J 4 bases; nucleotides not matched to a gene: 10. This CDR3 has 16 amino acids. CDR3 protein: CSAFPGTSGREYEQYF. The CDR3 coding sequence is TGCAGTGCTTTCCCAGGGACTAGCGGGAGAGAGTACGAGCAGTACTTC.